The rows below give T cell receptor beta chains drawn from one sample of a study of OX40 agonist ivuxolimab in advanced cancers. Using immunoSEQ multiplex PCR, the repertoire was profiled, and TCRdb retains in-frame clones only, with some absent. The repertoire holds 40,000 or so clones, with almost 80% as singletons. This sample comprised CD4+ or CD8+ T cells sorted from blood, obtained in a trial of the OX40 agonist ivuxolimab. The receptors derive from an adult with an advanced solid tumor such as melanoma, head and neck, liver or kidney cancer. The CDR3 runs from the conserved cysteine through the conserved F or W. A D gene is named only where the DNA matches it firmly. Size is omitted from some rows. Given values are once, few, many or a class for expanded clones.

CDR3 protein	CDR3 DNA	J gene	D gene	clone size	V gene
CASSVAKSEQFF	TGTGCCAGCAGCGTAGCTAAGAGTGAGCAGTTCTTC	TRBJ2-1	.	.	TRBV9
CASSPSAGTSGNEQFF	TGTGCCAGCAGCCCCTCTGCCGGGACTAGCGGCAATGAGCAGTTCTTC	TRBJ2-1	TRBD2	few	TRBV7-8
CASSPSGLTGELFF	TGTGCCAGCAGCCCTAGCGGCCTAACCGGGGAGCTGTTTTTT	TRBJ2-2	TRBD2	once	TRBV9
CASSPSGQGSEQFF	TGTGCCAGCTCACCAAGCGGACAGGGATCTGAGCAGTTCTTC	TRBJ2-1	TRBD1	.	TRBV18
CASRNAGDREQYF	TGTGCCAGCAGGAATGCGGGGGATCGCGAGCAGTACTTC	TRBJ2-7	TRBD2	.	TRBV25-1
CASSRGQHNEQFF	TGTGCCAGCAGTAGGGGACAGCACAATGAGCAGTTCTTC	TRBJ2-1	TRBD1	few	TRBV7-3
CAWSMGGETQYF	TGTGCCTGGAGTATGGGGGGAGAGACCCAGTACTTC	TRBJ2-5	.	.	TRBV30
CASSHYGQYYEQYF	TGTGCCAGCTCACATTATGGACAGTACTACGAGCAGTACTTC	TRBJ2-7	.	.	TRBV18
CASSQEPAQGSGYTF	TGCGCCAGCAGCCAAGAGCCGGCGCAGGGCAGCGGCTACACCTTC	TRBJ1-2	.	.	TRBV4-3
CASSLGQETQYF	TGTGCCAGCAGCTTGGGACAAGAGACCCAGTACTTC	TRBJ2-5	.	.	TRBV5-4
CASSGRGGPQHF	TGTGCCAGCAGTGGTCGCGGGGGTCCCCAGCATTTT	TRBJ1-5	.	few	TRBV28
CASSQIWGGNQPQHF	TGCGCCAGCAGCCAGATATGGGGCGGCAATCAGCCCCAGCATTTT	TRBJ1-5	.	.	TRBV4-3
CASSKPNTGELFF	TGTGCCAGCAGTAAACCGAACACCGGGGAGCTGTTTTTT	TRBJ2-2	.	.	TRBV6-4
CASNLRQNEKLFF	TGTGCCAGCAATTTAAGGCAGAATGAAAAACTGTTTTTT	TRBJ1-4	.	.	TRBV2
CASSPESGGLGSTGELFF	TGTGCCAGCAGCCCAGAGTCCGGGGGACTAGGGAGCACCGGGGAGCTGTTTTTT	TRBJ2-2	TRBD2	.	TRBV9
CASSPRLADHNEQFF	TGCGCCAGCAGCCCGAGACTAGCAGACCACAATGAGCAGTTCTTC	TRBJ2-1	TRBD2	.	TRBV5-1
CASSLENQETQYF	TGTGCCAGCAGCTTAGAGAACCAAGAGACCCAGTACTTC	TRBJ2-5	.	.	TRBV7-9
CASSQDEVERAYNEQFF	TGTGCCAGCAGCCAAGATGAGGTGGAGCGGGCCTACAATGAGCAGTTCTTC	TRBJ2-1	.	.	TRBV14
CASSLGFAPGPTDTQYF	TGCGCCAGCAGCTTGGGCTTTGCGCCAGGCCCCACAGATACGCAGTATTTT	TRBJ2-3	.	once	TRBV5-1
CASSEVSSEETQYF	TGTGCCAGCAGCGAGGTTAGCAGTGAAGAGACCCAGTACTTC	TRBJ2-5	.	.	TRBV7-8
CASSYDRETDTQYF	TGTGCCAGCAGTTACGACAGGGAAACAGATACGCAGTATTTT	TRBJ2-3	TRBD1	.	TRBV6-9
CAWNGRGGYEQYF	TGTGCCTGGAACGGGAGGGGCGGCTACGAGCAGTACTTC	TRBJ2-7	TRBD2	once	TRBV30
CALPSLYYEQYF	TGTGCCCTTCCAAGCCTTTACTACGAGCAGTACTTC	TRBJ2-7	.	few	TRBV10-3
CASSLTSGSPTGELFF	TGCGCCAGCAGCTTGACTAGCGGGAGTCCCACCGGGGAGCTGTTTTTT	TRBJ2-2	TRBD2	.	TRBV5-1
CASSLSWGRGEKLFF	TGTGCCAGCAGTTTATCATGGGGACGTGGCGAAAAACTGTTTTTT	TRBJ1-4	.	.	TRBV27
CAWAPLAGTYEQYF	TGTGCCTGGGCGCCCCTAGCGGGAACCTACGAGCAGTACTTC	TRBJ2-7	TRBD2	.	TRBV30
CASSLGDSPLHF	TGTGCCAGCAGTTTGGGGGATTCACCCCTCCACTTT	TRBJ1-6	.	many	TRBV6-5
CASRSGTTNEKLFF	TGTGCCAGTAGATCTGGAACAACTAATGAAAAACTGTTTTTT	TRBJ1-4	.	.	TRBV19
CASSPGLGDYNEQFF	TGTGCCAGCAGCCCCGGGCTCGGGGACTACAATGAGCAGTTCTTC	TRBJ2-1	.	.	TRBV7-2
CASSFGEGDVVGPYGYTF	TGTGCCAGCAGCTTCGGAGAGGGGGACGTCGTGGGACCCTATGGCTACACCTTC	TRBJ1-2	.	.	TRBV5-6
CASRKNGQGSQPQHF	TGTGCCAGCAGAAAAAATGGTCAGGGGAGTCAGCCCCAGCATTTT	TRBJ1-5	.	.	TRBV27
CASSYSGSFPLGPQHF	TGTGCCAGCAGTTACTCAGGGAGCTTCCCTTTGGGACCCCAGCATTTT	TRBJ1-5	.	.	TRBV6-5
CSVELLTGLDKNIQYF	TGCAGCGTTGAGTTACTAACGGGTTTGGACAAAAACATTCAGTACTTC	TRBJ2-4	.	.	TRBV29-1
CASSPGGGSTYEQYF	TGTGCCAGCAGCCCTGGCGGGGGCTCAACCTACGAGCAGTACTTC	TRBJ2-7	.	.	TRBV11-3
CASSQDSYPRGEKLFF	TGCGCCAGCAGCCAAGATTCGTACCCGAGGGGTGAAAAACTGTTTTTT	TRBJ1-4	.	.	TRBV4-3
CAATPGTEAFF	TGTGCCGCAACCCCGGGGACTGAAGCTTTCTTT	TRBJ1-1	.	.	TRBV28
CASSLWGRGNQPQHF	TGTGCCAGCAGCTTGTGGGGGCGCGGCAATCAGCCCCAGCATTTT	TRBJ1-5	.	.	TRBV5-4
CASSTRTSGNPESYNEQFF	TGTGCCAGCAGTACTCGGACTAGCGGTAACCCCGAATCCTACAATGAGCAGTTCTTC	TRBJ2-1	TRBD2	.	TRBV2
CASSMKAGRSYEQYF	TGTGCCAGTAGTATGAAGGCAGGGCGATCCTACGAGCAGTACTTC	TRBJ2-7	.	.	TRBV19
CASGYGDTQYF	TGTGCCAGCGGGTATGGGGATACGCAGTATTTT	TRBJ2-3	.	.	TRBV5-5
CASSSLTDKRPQYF	TGTGCCAGCAGCTCCCTAACCGACAAGAGACCCCAGTACTTC	TRBJ2-5	.	.	TRBV7-9
CASSLLAENNEQFF	TGTGCCAGCAGCTTACTAGCCGAGAACAATGAGCAGTTCTTC	TRBJ2-1	.	.	TRBV7-9
CASSGEQKAFF	TGTGCCAGCAGTGGAGAGCAAAAAGCTTTCTTT	TRBJ1-1	.	.	TRBV9
CAISERTGVWNGYTF	TGTGCCATCAGTGAGAGGACAGGGGTGTGGAATGGCTACACCTTC	TRBJ1-2	TRBD1	few	TRBV10-3
CANQASGIANEQFF	TGTGCCAACCAAGCGAGCGGGATAGCGAATGAGCAGTTCTTC	TRBJ2-1	TRBD2	.	TRBV18
CASSLPANGKETQYF	TGTGCCAGCAGTTTACCGGCCAACGGTAAGGAGACCCAGTACTTC	TRBJ2-5	.	.	TRBV27
CASSVRDRVQETQYF	TGTGCCAGCAGTGTCCGGGACAGGGTGCAAGAGACCCAGTACTTC	TRBJ2-5	TRBD1	.	TRBV6-1
CASSQLTGVDQPQHF	TGTGCCAGCAGCCAACTGACAGGGGTCGATCAGCCCCAGCATTTT	TRBJ1-5	TRBD1	.	TRBV4-2
CSDPGGPLWGNTIYF	TGCAGCGACCCAGGGGGCCCTCTTTGGGGAAACACCATATATTTT	TRBJ1-3	TRBD1	.	TRBV29-1
CASSAGNEQYF	TGTGCCAGCAGCGCAGGGAACGAGCAGTACTTC	TRBJ2-7	.	.	TRBV7-9
CASSLYAQGVFTQPQHF	TGTGCCAGCAGTTTATACGCCCAGGGGGTTTTCACTCAGCCCCAGCATTTT	TRBJ1-5	TRBD1	.	TRBV27